This TCR beta chain was observed in a study of blood T cells in healthy people across ages. The use of a sample-barcoded 5' primer and a J-beta primer mix characterized a second PCR of about 7 to 12 cycles. A single record per CDR3 protein comes from TCRdb applying MiXCR to the 5' RACE reads. Here the sample spans approximately 810,000 distinct CDR3 sequences, 29% being singletons. Germline lookup yields CDR1 SGHTA and CDR2 FQGNSA. The CDR3 contains 15 residues. General study results and limits: TCR beta diversity per million T cells fell roughly linearly with age. Unsorted PBMCs prevented conclusive naive versus antigen-experienced comparison. Both higher diversity and more naive CD4+ cells marked long-lived donors when set against aged donors. Diversity was estimated from one million T cells, and these estimates were considered underestimates.

Concerning this clonotype itself: As yet, its antigen is unknown.

The chain recombines TRBV7-2 with TRBJ2-7; D is unclear. TRBJ2-5 matches the DNA end more closely, so the J call is doubtful. The sample was blood. The TCR sequence derives from a woman aged 80 or over in good health. The DNA for the CDR3 is TGTGCCAGCAGCTTATTTGTCCTAGGGTCGGAGACCCAGTACTTC. The encoded protein is CASSLFVLGSETQYF.